The rows below give T cell receptor beta chains drawn from one sample of a study of blood T cell repertoires in COVID-19. Profiling relied on immunoSEQ multiplex PCR, and the TCRdb table lists in-frame clones only, not all of them. In the table there are about 200,000 clones, around 80% of which are singletons. The material sequenced was peripheral blood. These receptors all come from an elderly woman with acute or convalescent COVID-19. Both conserved end residues are part of each CDR3. The D gene is left open where the match is weak. Size is omitted from some rows. Given values are once, few, many or a class for expanded clones.

J gene	D gene	clone size	V gene	CDR3 protein	CDR3 DNA
TRBJ1-1	-	-	TRBV11-1	CASSFLSRTEAFF	TGTGCCAGCAGCTTTTTAAGCCGGACTGAAGCTTTCTTT
TRBJ2-5	TRBD2	-	TRBV7-3	CASSPIAGGPRSRETQYF	TGTGCCAGCAGCCCAATAGCGGGAGGGCCCAGGTCAAGAGAGACCCAGTACTTC
TRBJ2-1	TRBD2	-	TRBV5-1	CASSLAGVAGAIGVGNEQFF	TGCGCCAGCAGCTTGGCCGGAGTAGCGGGGGCAATAGGGGTTGGGAATGAGCAGTTCTTC
TRBJ2-7	TRBD2	-	TRBV30	CAWSLRLAGSYEQYF	TGTGCCTGGAGTTTACGGCTAGCGGGCTCCTACGAGCAGTACTTC
TRBJ2-1	-	-	TRBV11-2	CASSSLRGVGEQFF	TGTGCCAGCAGCTCCTTGCGGGGAGTAGGTGAGCAGTTCTTC
TRBJ2-2	TRBD2	-	TRBV9	CASSVAGTSVTGELFF	TGTGCCAGCAGCGTAGCCGGGACTAGCGTGACCGGGGAGCTGTTTTTT
TRBJ2-3	TRBD2	-	TRBV5-6	CASSDTSGPYTDTQYF	TGTGCCAGCAGCGACACTAGCGGTCCATACACAGATACGCAGTATTTT
TRBJ2-3	TRBD1	-	TRBV19	CASSAWGQSPGAPQYF	TGTGCCAGTAGTGCCTGGGGACAGTCACCCGGGGCCCCGCAGTATTTT
TRBJ2-3	TRBD1	-	TRBV4-3	CASSRQTGEGYTDTQYF	TGCGCCAGCAGCCGACAGACAGGGGAAGGGTACACAGATACGCAGTATTTT
TRBJ1-2	-	-	TRBV23-1	CASSQSDVKKDLAGGYTF	TGCGCCAGCAGTCAATCGGATGTTAAGAAGGACCTCGCGGGAGGCTACACCTTC
TRBJ1-1	-	-	TRBV7-9	CASSLDGRQVGTEAFF	TGTGCCAGCAGCTTAGATGGCAGGCAGGTCGGCACTGAAGCTTTCTTT
TRBJ2-7	TRBD2	-	TRBV2	CASSRHSGRAYEQYF	TGTGCCAGCAGCCGACATAGCGGGAGGGCCTACGAGCAGTACTTC
TRBJ2-1	TRBD2	-	TRBV7-3	CASSYGLAGEQFF	TGTGCCAGCAGCTACGGACTAGCGGGTGAGCAGTTCTTC
TRBJ2-2	-	-	TRBV18	CASSPAAGPAGELFF	TGTGCCAGCTCACCAGCGGCAGGGCCAGCCGGGGAGCTGTTTTTT
TRBJ2-7	TRBD2	-	TRBV7-9	CASSLTSGGPWDEQYF	TGTGCCAGCAGCTTGACTAGCGGGGGGCCTTGGGACGAGCAGTACTTC
TRBJ2-5	TRBD2	many	TRBV3-1/TRBV3-2	CASCGGAPFETQYF	TGTGCCAGCTGCGGGGGGGCCCCCTTTGAGACCCAGTACTTC
TRBJ2-7	TRBD1	once	TRBV7-2	CASSSGGIPYEQYF	TGTGCCAGCAGCTCAGGGGGCATACCCTACGAGCAGTACTTC
TRBJ2-6	-	-	TRBV10-2	CASSQLAPALSGANVLTF	TGCGCCAGCAGTCAGCTAGCTCCTGCCCTATCTGGGGCCAACGTCCTGACTTTC
TRBJ1-5	-	many	TRBV6-6	CASSYPEDNQPQHF	TGTGCCAGCAGTTACCCCGAGGACAATCAGCCCCAGCATTTT
TRBJ1-1	-	-	TRBV18	CASSPRAGITEAFF	TGTGCCAGCTCACCAAGGGCAGGGATCACTGAAGCTTTCTTT
TRBJ1-1	TRBD1	-	TRBV5-1	CASSPRTGLGAEAFF	TGCGCCAGCAGCCCCCGGACAGGTCTGGGGGCTGAAGCTTTCTTT
TRBJ2-7	TRBD2	once	TRBV3-1/TRBV3-2	CASSQGGGPGLASYEQYF	TGTGCCAGCAGCCAAGGAGGAGGCCCGGGACTAGCATCCTACGAGCAGTACTTC
TRBJ1-3	-	-	TRBV18	CASSRGEVGNTIYF	TGTGCCAGCTCACGCGGGGAGGTCGGAAACACCATATATTTT
TRBJ1-6	-	-	TRBV5-1	CASSLDTAYNSPLHF	TGCGCCAGCAGCTTGGATACAGCCTATAATTCACCCCTCCACTTT
TRBJ2-7	-	-	TRBV14	CASSQGRGFTYEQYF	TGTGCCAGCAGCCAAGGACGAGGGTTCACCTACGAGCAGTACTTC
TRBJ2-7	-	-	TRBV3-1/TRBV3-2	CASSQWDSSYEQYF	TGTGCCAGCAGCCAATGGGACTCATCCTACGAGCAGTACTTC
TRBJ2-3	-	once	TRBV6-2/TRBV6-3	CASSYGESAQYF	TGTGCCAGCAGTTACGGGGAGTCGGCGCAGTATTTT
TRBJ2-2	TRBD2	few	TRBV29-1	CSVGSGITGELFF	TGCAGCGTGGGTAGCGGGATCACCGGGGAGCTGTTTTTT
TRBJ2-1	TRBD2	-	TRBV24-1	CATSATVFLAGQNEQFF	TGTGCCACCAGTGCCACCGTTTTCCTAGCGGGACAGAATGAGCAGTTCTTC
TRBJ1-6	-	-	TRBV19	CASRRPGSDSPLHF	TGTGCCAGTAGGAGACCAGGGTCGGATTCACCCCTCCACTTT
TRBJ2-7	-	few	TRBV21-1	CASSKVHRGKVYEQYF	TGTGCCAGCAGCAAAGTGCACAGGGGAAAGGTCTACGAGCAGTACTTC
TRBJ1-1	-	-	TRBV19	CASTTPEAAAFF	TGTGCCAGTACCACCCCTGAGGCGGCTGCTTTCTTT
TRBJ2-7	TRBD2	once	TRBV4-3	CASSQDRASGTSYEQYF	TGCGCCAGCAGCCAAGATCGGGCTAGCGGGACCTCCTACGAGCAGTACTTC
TRBJ2-1	TRBD1	-	TRBV19	CASSIGQGVGNEQFF	TGTGCCAGTAGTATTGGGCAGGGGGTGGGAAATGAGCAGTTCTTC
TRBJ1-1	-	-	TRBV6-5	CASPKGANTEAFF	TGTGCCAGTCCTAAGGGAGCGAACACTGAAGCTTTCTTT
TRBJ1-5	-	-	TRBV6-6	CASSYSSLSNQPQHF	TGTGCCAGCAGTTACTCCTCACTTAGCAATCAGCCCCAGCATTTT
TRBJ1-2	TRBD1	-	TRBV29-1	CSVIGDRGLNYGYTF	TGCAGCGTTATAGGGGACAGGGGGCTTAACTATGGCTACACCTTC
TRBJ1-1	-	-	TRBV27	CASSLDRRSYTEAFF	TGTGCCAGCAGTTTGGACAGAAGATCCTACACTGAAGCTTTCTTT
TRBJ1-2	-	-	TRBV9	CASSVGEWKDYGYTF	TGTGCCAGCAGCGTAGGGGAGTGGAAGGACTATGGCTACACCTTC
TRBJ2-7	-	-	TRBV9	CASSVLGSSYEQYF	TGTGCCAGCAGCGTACTAGGGAGCTCCTACGAGCAGTACTTC
TRBJ1-2	-	few	TRBV25-1	CASSEYGGNGYTF	TGTGCCAGCAGTGAATATGGAGGGAATGGCTACACCTTC
TRBJ1-5	-	-	TRBV19	CASSVSLNSNQPQHF	TGTGCCAGTAGTGTGAGTCTTAATAGCAATCAGCCCCAGCATTTT